The 10 T cell receptor beta chains reported below all come from one sample, sequenced in a study of control samples from healthy donors and cancer patients. Method: immunoSEQ multiplex PCR; TCRdb's copy keeps in-frame clones and lacks some. The sample includes 57,000 or so clones, about 93% seen only once; the top ten take roughly 4%. The specimen sequenced was blood. These receptors were obtained from a man aged 25 to 40 in good health.

The V call is TRBV7-9, the J call TRBJ1-1, with D tentatively TRBD1 (5 bases). The V end lost 5 bases, the J end lost 4 bases, and 20 bases lay between the germline ends. The length of the CDR3 is 16 residues. Germline V gene sequence: CDR1 SEHNR, CDR2 FQNEAQ (reference sequence). CDR3: CASSITGAGDTTEAFF. The CDR3 DNA is TGTGCCAGCAGCATCACCGGGGCCGGTGATACCACTGAAGCTTTCTTT.

The V call is TRBV5-1, the J call TRBJ2-3, with D tentatively TRBD2 (6 bases). Between the trimmed V and J ends, which lost 4 bases and 0 bases, there was a span of 21 bases. Per the germline V gene, CDR1 is SGHRS and CDR2 is YFSETQ. The CDR3 covers 18 residues. DNA for the CDR3: TGCGCCAGCAGCCCGGGGGTCGGGAGATCACCTAGCACAGATACGCAGTATTTT. It codes for CASSPGVGRSPSTDTQYF.

The chain employs TRBV9 and TRBJ2-2; D uncertain. The CDR3 extends over 15 amino acids. Trimming shortened V by 4 bases and J by 3 bases, and 13 bases separated the two germline ends. Germline V CDR1 and CDR2: SGDLS, YYNGEE. In nucleotides, the CDR3 is TGTGCCAGCAGCCCACTCAGGTCCCACACCGGGGAGCTGTTTTTT. The encoded protein is CASSPLRSHTGELFF.

J is TRBJ2-1 and V is TRBV5-1, with TRBD2 matching 11 bases. Trimming cost V 4 bases and J 8 bases; bases outside gene matches: 8. The CDR3 is 15 amino acids. Per the germline V gene, CDR1 is SGHRS and CDR2 is YFSETQ. CDR3: CASSPGLAEPHEQFF. The CDR3 coding sequence is TGCGCCAGCAGCCCGGGACTAGCGGAGCCCCATGAGCAGTTCTTC.

The chain joins TRBV19 to TRBJ2-5; 10 nucleotides line up with TRBD2. This CDR3 is 14 amino acids long. The germline CDR1 and CDR2 sequences are LNHDA and SQIVND (reference sequence). V lost 4 bases and J lost 4; bases outside the gene matches: 3. CDR3 in DNA: TGTGCCAGTAGTAGGACTAGCGGAAGAGAGACCCAGTACTTC. This encodes CASSRTSGRETQYF.

This clone was detected only a few times. The rearrangement joins TRBV9 to TRBJ1-2; TRBD1 is a possible D gene (6 bases). CDR1 and CDR2 from the germline V gene are SGDLS and YYNGEE. The germline V and J ends were trimmed by 0 bases and 7 bases, with 13 bases remaining between them. The CDR3 has 14 amino acids. CDR3 sequence reads: CASSVEGRGSGYTF. The CDR3 DNA reads TGTGCCAGCAGCGTAGAGGGCAGGGGATCTGGCTACACCTTC.

The chain combines TRBV14 with TRBJ2-7, with D perhaps assigned TRBD1 or TRBD2 (5 bases each). CDR3 length: 15 amino acids. From germline, CDR1 is SGHDN and CDR2 FVKESK. Deletions cut 5 bases from V and 3 bases from J, with 17 bases between. The DNA for the CDR3 is TGTGCCAGCAGCAAAGGGACGCAATCCTACTACGAGCAGTACTTC. Translation gives CASSKGTQSYYEQYF.

The chain combines TRBV7-2 with TRBJ2-1, with 11 bases matching TRBD2. The germline CDR1 and CDR2 sequences are SGHTA and FQGNSA. CDR3 size: 16 residues. V dropped 6 bases and J dropped 2; count of bases not matched to a gene: 6. CDR3: CASSSTSGGTYNEQFF. The CDR3 bases are TGTGCCAGCAGTTCAACTAGCGGGGGAACCTACAATGAGCAGTTCTTC.

The rearrangement uses TRBV5-4 and TRBJ2-7; 10 positions agree with TRBD1. J was trimmed by 3 bases and V by 3 bases; bases with no gene match: 9. The germline V gene encodes CDR1 SGHNT and CDR2 YYREEE (reference sequence). The length of the CDR3 is 16 residues. CDR3: CASSSRPDRGGYEQYF. The DNA of the CDR3 is TGTGCCAGCAGCTCGAGACCGGACAGGGGGGGCTACGAGCAGTACTTC.

This chain connects TRBV2 to TRBJ2-1; D gene unclear. CDR1 SNHLY and CDR2 FYNNEI come from the germline V gene. The CDR3 has 12 residues. The V end was cut by 4 bases, the J end by 4 bases, with 5 bases between. CDR3 region: CASSAQYNEQFF. CDR3 nucleotides: TGTGCCAGCAGTGCACAATACAATGAGCAGTTCTTC.